A single sample is the source of the 2 T cell receptor beta chains below, sequenced in a study of blood T cell repertoires in COVID-19. The assay was immunoSEQ multiplex PCR, and TCRdb's table has in-frame clones only and misses some. This repertoire shows more than 110,000 clones, more than 75% found once; its top ten account for over 5%. Material for sequencing was peripheral blood. The source is a human donor in a cohort sampled during active COVID-19.

The gene calls are TRBV28 and TRBJ1-5; 7 bases map to TRBD1. CDR1 and CDR2 from the germline V gene are MDHEN and SYDVKM. V lost 2 bases, J lost 7 bases, and 5 bases stayed unmatched. The CDR3 is 14 residues long. Here the CDR3 reads CASSLTTGRQPQHF. In DNA form, the CDR3 reads TGTGCCAGCAGTTTAACGACAGGGCGGCAGCCCCAGCATTTT.

The chain couples TRBV6-6 to TRBJ1-4, with 10 bases identical to TRBD1. After removal of 6 bases from V and 8 bases from J, the junction contained 9 bases not matched to a gene. The germline CDR1 and CDR2 sequences are MNHNY and SVGAGI (reference sequence). The CDR3 totals 15 residues. CDR3 amino acids: CASRTRDRGKEKLFF. The CDR3 nucleotides are TGTGCCAGCAGAACCCGGGACAGGGGCAAAGAAAAACTGTTTTTT.